This entry describes one TCR beta chain. Antigen unknown. Its ends do not fully match the called genes, so a read error is possible. Documented time point: longitudinal time-point 2. The unsorted libraries were prepared from 2 million PBMCs (stored at -80 C). The data derive from a study of neurological immune-mediated disorders. Study-level findings and limits: HTLV-1-associated myelopathy displayed the greatest TCR clonal expansion, and multiple sclerosis exhibited the smallest, lower than that of healthy controls. CDR3 amino acid sequences found in expanded clones were never shared across subjects, suggesting private repertoires in all groups.

cDNA was made by 5'RACE with 10-nucleotide random UMIs. From the 5' RACE reads, TCRdb called clonotypes with MiXCR, one entry per CDR3 protein. There are 57,000 or so distinct CDR3 sequences in the sample; around 10% occur only once, and around 12% lies in the top ten. The CDR3 spans 13 residues. Germline V gene data show CDR1 as SEHNR and CDR2 as FQNEAQ (reference sequence). Sequenced material: PBMCs. The chain joins TRBV7-9 to TRBJ2-7; no reliable D call. This receptor was obtained from a man under 40 in good health. CDR3 sequence (DNA): TGTGCCAGCAGCTTAACGACTTTCTACGAGCGGTACTTC. It yields the protein CASSLTTFYERYF. The whole variable domain, filled in from reference TRBV7-9 and TRBJ2-7, reads DTGVSQNPRHKITKRGQNVTFRCDPISEHNRLYWYRQTLGQGPEFLTYFQNEAQLEKSRLLSDRFSAERPKGSFSTLEIQRTEQGDSAMYLCASSLTTFYERYFGPGTRLTVT.